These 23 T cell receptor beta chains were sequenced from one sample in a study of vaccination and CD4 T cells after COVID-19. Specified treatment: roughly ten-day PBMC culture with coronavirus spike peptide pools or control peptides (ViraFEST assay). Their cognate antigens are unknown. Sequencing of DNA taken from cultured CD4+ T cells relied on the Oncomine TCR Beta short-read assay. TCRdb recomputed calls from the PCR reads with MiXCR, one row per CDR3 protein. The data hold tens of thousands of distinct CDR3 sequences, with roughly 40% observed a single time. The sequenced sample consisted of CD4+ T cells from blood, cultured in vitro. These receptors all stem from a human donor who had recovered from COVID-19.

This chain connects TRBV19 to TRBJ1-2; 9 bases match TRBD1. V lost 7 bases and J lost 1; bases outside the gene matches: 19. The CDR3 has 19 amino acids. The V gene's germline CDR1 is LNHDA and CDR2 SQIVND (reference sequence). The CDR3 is CASTNQGPGQGVFNYGYTF. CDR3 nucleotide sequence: TGTGCCAGTACCAACCAAGGCCCGGGACAGGGAGTCTTTAACTATGGCTACACCTTC.

DNA of the CDR3: TGCAGTGCTAGAGATGCCGAAAGACAGGGGAATGAGCAGTTCTTC. It encodes CSARDAERQGNEQFF. J is TRBJ2-1 and V is TRBV20-1; TRBD1 matches at 8 bases. Germline V lookup: CDR1 DFQATT, CDR2 SNEGSKA (reference sequence). The J segment lost 7 bases and the V segment lost 0 bases, leaving 8 bases of the junction unmatched. This CDR3 is 15 amino acids long.

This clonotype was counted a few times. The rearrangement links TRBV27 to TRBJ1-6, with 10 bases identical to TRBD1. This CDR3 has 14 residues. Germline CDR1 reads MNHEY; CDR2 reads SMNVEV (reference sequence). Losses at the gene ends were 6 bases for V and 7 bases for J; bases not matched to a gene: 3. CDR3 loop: CASRQGQGNSPLHF. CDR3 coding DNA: TGTGCCAGCAGACAGGGACAGGGGAATTCACCCCTCCACTTT.

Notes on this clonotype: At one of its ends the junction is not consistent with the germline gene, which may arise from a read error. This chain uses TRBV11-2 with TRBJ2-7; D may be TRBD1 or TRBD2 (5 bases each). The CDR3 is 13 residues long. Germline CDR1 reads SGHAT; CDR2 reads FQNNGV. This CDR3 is CASSQQEAYEQYF. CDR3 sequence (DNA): TGCGCCAGCAGCCAACAGGAGGCCTACGAGCAGTACTTC.

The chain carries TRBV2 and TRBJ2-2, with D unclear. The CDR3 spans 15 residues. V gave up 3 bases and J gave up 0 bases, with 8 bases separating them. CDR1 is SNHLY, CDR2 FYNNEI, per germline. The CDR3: CASSEVQSNTGELFF. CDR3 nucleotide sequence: TGTGCCAGCAGTGAGGTCCAATCGAACACCGGGGAGCTGTTTTTT.

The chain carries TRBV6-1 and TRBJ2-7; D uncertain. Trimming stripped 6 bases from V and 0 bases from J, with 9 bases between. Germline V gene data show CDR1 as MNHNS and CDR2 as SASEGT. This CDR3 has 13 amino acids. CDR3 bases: TGTGCCAGCAGGGACCCCAGCTCCTACGAGCAGTACTTC. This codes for CASRDPSSYEQYF.

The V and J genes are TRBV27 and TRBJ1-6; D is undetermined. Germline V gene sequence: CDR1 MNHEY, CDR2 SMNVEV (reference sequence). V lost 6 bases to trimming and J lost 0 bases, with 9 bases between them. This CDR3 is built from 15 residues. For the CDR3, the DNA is TGTGCCAGCAGACAACAGAGCTCCTATAATTCACCCCTCCACTTT. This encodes CASRQQSSYNSPLHF.

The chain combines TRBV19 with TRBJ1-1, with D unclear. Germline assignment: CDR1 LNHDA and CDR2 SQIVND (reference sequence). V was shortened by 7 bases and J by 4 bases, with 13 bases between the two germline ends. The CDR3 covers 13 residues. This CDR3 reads CASTRLSGTEAFF. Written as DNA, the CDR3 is TGTGCCAGTACCAGGTTGTCGGGCACTGAAGCTTTCTTT. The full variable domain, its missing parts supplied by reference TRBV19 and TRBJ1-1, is DGGITQSPKYLFRKEGQNVTLSCEQNLNHDAMYWYRQDPGQGLRLIYYSQIVNDFQKGDIAEGYSVSREKKESFPLTVTSAQKNPTAFYLCASTRLSGTEAFFGQGTRLTVV.

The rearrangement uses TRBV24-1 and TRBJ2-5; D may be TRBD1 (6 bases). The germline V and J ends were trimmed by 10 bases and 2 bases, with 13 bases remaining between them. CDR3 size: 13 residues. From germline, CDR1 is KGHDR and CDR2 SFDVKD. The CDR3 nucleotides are TGTGCCACGAGCCCCGGACAGCAAGAGACCCAGTACTTC. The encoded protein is CATSPGQQETQYF.

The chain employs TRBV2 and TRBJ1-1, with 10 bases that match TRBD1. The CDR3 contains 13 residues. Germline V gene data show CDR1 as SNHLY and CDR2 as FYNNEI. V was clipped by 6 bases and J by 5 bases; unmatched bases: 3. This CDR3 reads CASRGGQGTEAFF. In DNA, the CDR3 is TGTGCCAGCAGGGGGGGACAGGGGACTGAAGCTTTCTTT.

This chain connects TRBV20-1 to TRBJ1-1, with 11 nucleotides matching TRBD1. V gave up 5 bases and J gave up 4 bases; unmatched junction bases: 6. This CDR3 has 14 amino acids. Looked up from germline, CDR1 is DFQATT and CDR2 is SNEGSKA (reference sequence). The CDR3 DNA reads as TGCAGTGCTCCGGGACAGGGGGGGTTCACTGAAGCTTTCTTT. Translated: CSAPGQGGFTEAFF.

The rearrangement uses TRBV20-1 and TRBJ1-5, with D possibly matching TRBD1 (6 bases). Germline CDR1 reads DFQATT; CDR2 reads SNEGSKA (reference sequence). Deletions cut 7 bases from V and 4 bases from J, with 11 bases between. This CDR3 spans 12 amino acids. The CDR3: CSVPGQNQPQHF. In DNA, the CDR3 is TGCAGTGTACCGGGACAAAATCAGCCCCAGCATTTT.

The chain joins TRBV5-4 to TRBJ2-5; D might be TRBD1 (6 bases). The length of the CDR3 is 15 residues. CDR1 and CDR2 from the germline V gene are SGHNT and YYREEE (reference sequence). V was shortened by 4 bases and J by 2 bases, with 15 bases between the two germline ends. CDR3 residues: CASSLGAGTQETQYF. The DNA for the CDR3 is TGTGCCAGCAGCCTGGGGGCCGGGACGCAAGAGACCCAGTACTTC.

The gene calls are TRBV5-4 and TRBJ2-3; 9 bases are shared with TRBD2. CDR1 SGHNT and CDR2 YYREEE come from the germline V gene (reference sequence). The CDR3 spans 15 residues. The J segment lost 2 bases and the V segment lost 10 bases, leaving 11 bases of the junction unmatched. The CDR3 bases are TGTGCCGCTCAGACGACTAGCGGCAACACAGATACGCAGTATTTT. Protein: CAAQTTSGNTDTQYF.

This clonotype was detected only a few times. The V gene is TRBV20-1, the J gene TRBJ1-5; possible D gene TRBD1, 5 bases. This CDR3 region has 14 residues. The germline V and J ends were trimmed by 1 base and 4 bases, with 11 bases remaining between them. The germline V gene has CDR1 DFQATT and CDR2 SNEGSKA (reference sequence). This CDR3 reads CSARGEGRNQPQHF. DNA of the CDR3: TGCAGTGCTAGAGGCGAGGGGCGAAATCAGCCCCAGCATTTT.

CDR3 nucleotide sequence: TGCAGTGCTAGAGTAGGGTCTGGGGCCAACGTCCTGACTTTC. Translating gives CSARVGSGANVLTF. This chain uses TRBV20-1 with TRBJ2-6; D remains unclear. Trimming pared 1 base from V and 1 base from J, leaving 5 bases between. CDR1 and CDR2 from the germline V gene are DFQATT and SNEGSKA (reference sequence). The CDR3 sequence is 14 residues long.

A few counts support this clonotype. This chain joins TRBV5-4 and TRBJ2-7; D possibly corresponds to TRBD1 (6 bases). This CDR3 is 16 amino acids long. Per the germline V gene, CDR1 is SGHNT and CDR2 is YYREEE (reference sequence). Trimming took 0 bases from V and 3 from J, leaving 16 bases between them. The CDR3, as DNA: TGTGCCAGCAGCTTGGCCGGGGACATTAAGCGCTACGAGCAGTACTTC. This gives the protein CASSLAGDIKRYEQYF.

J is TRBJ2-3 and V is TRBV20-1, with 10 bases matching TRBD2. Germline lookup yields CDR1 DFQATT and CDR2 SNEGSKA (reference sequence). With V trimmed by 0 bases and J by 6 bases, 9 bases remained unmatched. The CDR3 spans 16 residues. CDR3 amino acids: CSARDSSSGGRDTQYF. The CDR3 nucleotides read TGCAGTGCTAGAGATTCTAGTAGCGGGGGGAGGGATACGCAGTATTTT.

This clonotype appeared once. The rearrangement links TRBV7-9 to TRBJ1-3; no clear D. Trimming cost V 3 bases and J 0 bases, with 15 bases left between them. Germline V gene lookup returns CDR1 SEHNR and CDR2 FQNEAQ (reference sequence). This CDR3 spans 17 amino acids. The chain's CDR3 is CASSLGTQTFSGNTIYF. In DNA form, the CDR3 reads TGTGCCAGCAGCTTGGGTACACAGACCTTCTCTGGAAACACCATATATTTT.

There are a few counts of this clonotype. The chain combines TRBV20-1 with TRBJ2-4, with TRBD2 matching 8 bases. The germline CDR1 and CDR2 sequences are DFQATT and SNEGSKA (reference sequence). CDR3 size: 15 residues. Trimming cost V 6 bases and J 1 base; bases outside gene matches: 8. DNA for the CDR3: TGCAGTGCCGGAACGGGCGGGAGGGCCAAAAACATTCAGTACTTC. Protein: CSAGTGGRAKNIQYF.

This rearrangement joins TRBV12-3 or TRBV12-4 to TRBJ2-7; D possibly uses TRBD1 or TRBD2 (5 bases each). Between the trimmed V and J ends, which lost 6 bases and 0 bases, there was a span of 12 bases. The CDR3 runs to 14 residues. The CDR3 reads CASSRTGASYEQYF. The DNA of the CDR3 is TGTGCCAGCAGCCGAACCGGGGCCTCCTACGAGCAGTACTTC.

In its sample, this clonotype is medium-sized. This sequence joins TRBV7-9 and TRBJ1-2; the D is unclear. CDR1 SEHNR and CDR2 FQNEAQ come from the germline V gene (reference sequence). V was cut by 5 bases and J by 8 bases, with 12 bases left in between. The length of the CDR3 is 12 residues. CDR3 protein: CASSPGERGYTF. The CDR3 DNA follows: TGTGCCAGCAGCCCTGGTGAACGGGGCTACACCTTC.

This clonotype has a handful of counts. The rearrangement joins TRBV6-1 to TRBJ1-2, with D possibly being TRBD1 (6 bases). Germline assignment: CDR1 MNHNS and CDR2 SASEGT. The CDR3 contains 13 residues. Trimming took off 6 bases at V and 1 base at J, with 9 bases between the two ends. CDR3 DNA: TGTGCCAGCAGGCGGGACATTAACTATGGCTACACCTTC. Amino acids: CASRRDINYGYTF.